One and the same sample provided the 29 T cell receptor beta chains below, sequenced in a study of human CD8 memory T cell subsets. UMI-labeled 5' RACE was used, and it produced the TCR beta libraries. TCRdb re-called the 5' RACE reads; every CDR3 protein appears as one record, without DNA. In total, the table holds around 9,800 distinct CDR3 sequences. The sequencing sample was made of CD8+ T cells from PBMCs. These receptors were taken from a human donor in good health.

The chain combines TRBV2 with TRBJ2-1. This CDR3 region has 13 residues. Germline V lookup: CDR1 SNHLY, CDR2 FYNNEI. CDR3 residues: CASSHYSYNEQFF.

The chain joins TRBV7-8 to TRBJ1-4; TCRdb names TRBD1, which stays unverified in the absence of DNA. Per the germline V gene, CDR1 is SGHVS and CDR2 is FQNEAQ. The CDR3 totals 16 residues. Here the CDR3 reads CASSSERWGAWEKLFF. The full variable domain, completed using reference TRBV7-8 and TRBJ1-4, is GAGVSQSPRYKVAKRGQDVALRCDPISGHVSLFWYQQALGQGPEFLTYFQNEAQLDKSGLPSDRFFAERPEGSVSTLKIQRTQQEDSAVYLCASSSERWGAWEKLFFGSGTQLSVL.

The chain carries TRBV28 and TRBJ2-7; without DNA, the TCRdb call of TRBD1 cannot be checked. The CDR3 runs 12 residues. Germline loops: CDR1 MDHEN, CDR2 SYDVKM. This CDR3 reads CASRQTGNEQYF.

The CDR3 reads CASSTALERYNTGELFF. The chain joins TRBV2 to TRBJ2-2; TCRdb's D call, TRBD2, is unchecked because there is no DNA. CDR3 length equals 17 residues. Germline lookup yields CDR1 SNHLY and CDR2 FYNNEI.

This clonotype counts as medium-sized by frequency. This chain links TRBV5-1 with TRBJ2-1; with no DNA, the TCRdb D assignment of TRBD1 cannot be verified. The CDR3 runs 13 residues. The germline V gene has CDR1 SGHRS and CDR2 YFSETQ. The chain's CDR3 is CASSLAGTDEQFF.

The CDR3 sequence: CASSQGVNTEAFF. This rearrangement joins TRBV3-1 to TRBJ1-1. Per germline, CDR1 LGHDT and CDR2 YNNKEL (reference sequence). The CDR3 runs 13 residues.

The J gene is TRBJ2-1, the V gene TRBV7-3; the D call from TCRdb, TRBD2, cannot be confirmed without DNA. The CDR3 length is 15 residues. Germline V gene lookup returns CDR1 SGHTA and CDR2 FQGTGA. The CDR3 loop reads CASSLRGALYNEQFF.

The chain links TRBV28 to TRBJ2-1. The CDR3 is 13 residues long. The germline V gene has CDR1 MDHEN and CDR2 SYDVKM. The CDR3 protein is CASSRPNSREQFF.

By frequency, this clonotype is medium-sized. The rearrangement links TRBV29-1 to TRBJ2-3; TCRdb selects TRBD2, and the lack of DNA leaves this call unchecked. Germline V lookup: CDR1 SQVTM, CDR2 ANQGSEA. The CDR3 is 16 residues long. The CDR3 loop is CSVGGLAGGTTDTQYF.

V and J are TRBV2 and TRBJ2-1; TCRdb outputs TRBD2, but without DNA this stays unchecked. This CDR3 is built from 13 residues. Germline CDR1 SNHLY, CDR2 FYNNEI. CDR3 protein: CASSEILADEQFF. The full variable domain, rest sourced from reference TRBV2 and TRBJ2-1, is EPEVTQTPSHQVTQMGQEVILRCVPISNHLYFYWYRQILGQKVEFLVSFYNNEISEKSEIFDDQFSVERPDGSNFTLKIRSTKLEDSAMYFCASSEILADEQFFGPGTRLTVL.

The CDR3: CASSPQNTGELFF. The V gene is TRBV28, the J gene TRBJ2-2. Germline V gives CDR1 MDHEN, CDR2 SYDVKM. The CDR3 sequence is 13 residues long.

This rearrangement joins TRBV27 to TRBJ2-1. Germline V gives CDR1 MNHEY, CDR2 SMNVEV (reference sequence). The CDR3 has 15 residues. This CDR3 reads CASSFGQTDVNEQFF.

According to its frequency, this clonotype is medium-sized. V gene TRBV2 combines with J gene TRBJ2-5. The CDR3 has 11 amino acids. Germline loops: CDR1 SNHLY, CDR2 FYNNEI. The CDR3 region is CASRARETQYF.

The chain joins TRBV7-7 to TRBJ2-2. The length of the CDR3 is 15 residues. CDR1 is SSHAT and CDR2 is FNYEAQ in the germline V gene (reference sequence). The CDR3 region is CASSPTHSNTGELFF.

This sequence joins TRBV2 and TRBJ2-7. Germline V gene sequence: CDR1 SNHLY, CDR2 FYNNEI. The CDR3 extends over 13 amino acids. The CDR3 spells CASIPEGPYEQYF. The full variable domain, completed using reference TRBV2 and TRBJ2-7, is EPEVTQTPSHQVTQMGQEVILRCVPISNHLYFYWYRQILGQKVEFLVSFYNNEISEKSEIFDDQFSVERPDGSNFTLKIRSTKLEDSAMYFCASIPEGPYEQYFGPGTRLTVT.

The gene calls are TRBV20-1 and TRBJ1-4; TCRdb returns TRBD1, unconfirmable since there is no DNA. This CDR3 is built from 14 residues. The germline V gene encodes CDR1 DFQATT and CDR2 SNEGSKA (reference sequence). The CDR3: CSASTGAYGEKLFF.

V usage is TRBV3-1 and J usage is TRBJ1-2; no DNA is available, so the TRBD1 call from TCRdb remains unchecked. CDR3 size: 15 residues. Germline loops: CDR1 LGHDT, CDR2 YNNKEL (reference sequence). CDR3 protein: CASSQEPPANYGYTF.

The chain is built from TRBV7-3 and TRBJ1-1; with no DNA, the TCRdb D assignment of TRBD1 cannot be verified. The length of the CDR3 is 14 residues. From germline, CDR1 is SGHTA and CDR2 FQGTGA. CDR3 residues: CASSPTGTKIEAFF.

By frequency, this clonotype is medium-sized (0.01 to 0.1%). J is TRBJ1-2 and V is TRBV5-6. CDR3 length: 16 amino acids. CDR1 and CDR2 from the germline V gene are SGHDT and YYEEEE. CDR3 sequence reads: CASSLAMAAAHYGYTF.

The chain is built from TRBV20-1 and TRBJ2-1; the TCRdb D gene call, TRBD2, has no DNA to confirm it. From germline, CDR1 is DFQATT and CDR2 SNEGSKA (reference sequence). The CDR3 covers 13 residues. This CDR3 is CSANPSVYNEQFF.

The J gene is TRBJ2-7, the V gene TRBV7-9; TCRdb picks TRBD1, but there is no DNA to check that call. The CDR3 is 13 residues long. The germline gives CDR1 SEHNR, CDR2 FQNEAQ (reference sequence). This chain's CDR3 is CASSWDREGEQYF.

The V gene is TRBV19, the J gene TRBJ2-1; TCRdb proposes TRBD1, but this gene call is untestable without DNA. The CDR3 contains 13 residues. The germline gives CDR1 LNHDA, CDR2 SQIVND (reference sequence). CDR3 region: CASSILDSSEQFF.

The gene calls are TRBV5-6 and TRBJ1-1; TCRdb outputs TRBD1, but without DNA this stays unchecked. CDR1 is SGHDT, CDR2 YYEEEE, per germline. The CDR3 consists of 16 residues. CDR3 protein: CASSPWTGGDNTEAFF. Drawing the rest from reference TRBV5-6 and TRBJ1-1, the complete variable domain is DAGVTQSPTHLIKTRGQQVTLRCSPKSGHDTVSWYQQALGQGPQFIFQYYEEEERQRGNFPDRFSGHQFPNYSSELNVNALLLGDSALYLCASSPWTGGDNTEAFFGQGTRLTVV.

The CDR3: CASSTEGRSEETQYF. The V gene is TRBV7-9, the J gene TRBJ2-5; checking the TCRdb D call of TRBD2 is not possible without DNA. Germline CDR1 SEHNR, CDR2 FQNEAQ (reference sequence). The CDR3 extends over 15 amino acids.

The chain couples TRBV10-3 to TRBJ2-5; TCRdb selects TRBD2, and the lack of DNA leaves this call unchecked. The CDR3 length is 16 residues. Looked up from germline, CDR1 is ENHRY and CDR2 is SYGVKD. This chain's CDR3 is CAISEWDYSAQETQYF.

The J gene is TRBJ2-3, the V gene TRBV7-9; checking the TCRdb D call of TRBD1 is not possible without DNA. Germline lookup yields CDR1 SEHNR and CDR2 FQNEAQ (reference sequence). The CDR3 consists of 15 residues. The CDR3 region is CASSLGQGSTDTQYF.

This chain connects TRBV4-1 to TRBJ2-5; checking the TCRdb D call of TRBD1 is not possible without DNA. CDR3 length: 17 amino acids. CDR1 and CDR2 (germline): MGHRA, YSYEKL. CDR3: CASSQDIPPKYQGTQYF.

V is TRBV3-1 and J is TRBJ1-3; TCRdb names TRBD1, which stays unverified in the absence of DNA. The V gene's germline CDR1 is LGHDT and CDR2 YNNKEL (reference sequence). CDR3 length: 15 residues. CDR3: CASRNAGGPGNTIYF.

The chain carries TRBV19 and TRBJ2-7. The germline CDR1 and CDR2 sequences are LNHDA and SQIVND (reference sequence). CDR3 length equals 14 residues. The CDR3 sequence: CASSIPGNSYEQYF.